The TCR beta chain under discussion was sequenced for a study of post-analysis software for immune sequencing data. cDNA libraries for TCR beta contained unique molecular identifiers. TCRdb re-called the PCR reads with MiXCR, one entry per CDR3 protein. Of fewer than 600,000 distinct CDR3 sequences listed, roughly 45% are singletons. Remarks on this clonotype: Its antigen is undetermined.

General study results and limits: Patients carried roughly 5 TRBV segments more frequently than controls did, and TRBV5-6, TRBV5-1 and TRBV20-1 were among them.

The CDR3 consists of 14 residues. CDR1 is DFQATT, CDR2 SNEGSKA, per germline (reference sequence). The ends were cut back, 3 bases at V and 3 bases at J, with 12 bases in the middle. The sample consisted of blood. The receptor's source is a girl aged 10 to 17 with multiple sclerosis. The rearrangement uses TRBV20-1 and TRBJ2-1; the D is unclear. The CDR3 loop reads CSASSSPDYNEQFF. DNA of the CDR3: TGCAGTGCTAGTAGTAGCCCGGACTACAATGAGCAGTTCTTC.